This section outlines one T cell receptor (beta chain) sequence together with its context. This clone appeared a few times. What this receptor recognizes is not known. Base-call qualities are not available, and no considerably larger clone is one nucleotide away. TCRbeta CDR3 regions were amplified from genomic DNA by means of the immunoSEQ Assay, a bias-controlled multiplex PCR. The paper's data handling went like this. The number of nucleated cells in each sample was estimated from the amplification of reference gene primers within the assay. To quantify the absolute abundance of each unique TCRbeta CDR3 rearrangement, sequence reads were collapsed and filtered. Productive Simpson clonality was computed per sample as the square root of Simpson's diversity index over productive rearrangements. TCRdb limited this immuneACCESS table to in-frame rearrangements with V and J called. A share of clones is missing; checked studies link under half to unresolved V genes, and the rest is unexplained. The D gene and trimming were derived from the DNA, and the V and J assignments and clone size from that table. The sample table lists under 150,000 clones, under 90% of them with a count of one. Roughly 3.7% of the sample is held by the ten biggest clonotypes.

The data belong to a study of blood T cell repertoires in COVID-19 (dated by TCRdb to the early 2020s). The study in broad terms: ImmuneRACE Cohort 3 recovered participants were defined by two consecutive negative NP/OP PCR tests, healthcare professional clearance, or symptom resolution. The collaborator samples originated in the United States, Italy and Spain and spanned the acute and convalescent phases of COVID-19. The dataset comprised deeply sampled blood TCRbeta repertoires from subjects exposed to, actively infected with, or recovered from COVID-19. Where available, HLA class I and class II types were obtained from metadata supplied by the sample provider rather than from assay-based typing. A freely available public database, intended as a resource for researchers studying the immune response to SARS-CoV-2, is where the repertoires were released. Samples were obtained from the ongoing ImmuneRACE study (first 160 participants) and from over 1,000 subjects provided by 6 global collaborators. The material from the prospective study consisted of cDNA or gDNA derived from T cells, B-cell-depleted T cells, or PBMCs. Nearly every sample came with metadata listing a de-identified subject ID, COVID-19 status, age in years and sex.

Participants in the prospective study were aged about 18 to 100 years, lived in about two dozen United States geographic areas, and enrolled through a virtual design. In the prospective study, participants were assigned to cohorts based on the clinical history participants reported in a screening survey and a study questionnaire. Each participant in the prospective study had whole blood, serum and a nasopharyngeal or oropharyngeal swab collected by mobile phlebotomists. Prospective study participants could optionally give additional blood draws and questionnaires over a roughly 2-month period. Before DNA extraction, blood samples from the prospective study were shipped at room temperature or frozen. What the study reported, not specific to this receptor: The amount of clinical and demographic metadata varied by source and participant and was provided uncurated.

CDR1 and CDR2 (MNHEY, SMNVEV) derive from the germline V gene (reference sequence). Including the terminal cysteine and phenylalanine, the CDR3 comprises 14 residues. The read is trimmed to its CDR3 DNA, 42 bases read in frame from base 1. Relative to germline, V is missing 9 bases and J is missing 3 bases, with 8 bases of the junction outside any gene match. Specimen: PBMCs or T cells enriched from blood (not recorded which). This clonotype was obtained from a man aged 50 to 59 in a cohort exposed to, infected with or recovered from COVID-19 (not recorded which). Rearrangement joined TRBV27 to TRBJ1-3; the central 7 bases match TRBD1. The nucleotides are TGTGCCAGGATGACAGGGAATATTGGAAACACCATATATTTT. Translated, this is CARMTGNIGNTIYF.